One sample yielded the 32 T cell receptor beta chains listed below, sequenced in a study of blood T cell repertoires in COVID-19. Sequencing used immunoSEQ multiplex PCR; TCRdb keeps in-frame clones, though not all of them. Among 150,000 to 200,000 clones listed, about 81% were seen once. Material for sequencing was peripheral blood. The receptors come from a human donor in a cohort sampled during active COVID-19.

The chain joins TRBV27 to TRBJ2-7, with 7 bases that match TRBD1. The ends lost 6 bases at V and 3 bases at J; junction bases unmatched: 5. This CDR3 is 13 amino acids long. The V gene's germline CDR1 is MNHEY and CDR2 SMNVEV (reference sequence). In DNA form, the CDR3 reads TGTGCCAGCAGCCGAGGGGGCAACTACGAGCAGTACTTC. Residues: CASSRGGNYEQYF.

Only a few counts were recorded for this clone. This rearrangement joins TRBV6-5 to TRBJ1-6, with D tentatively TRBD1 (6 bases). The CDR3 length is 15 residues. Germline V lookup: CDR1 MNHEY, CDR2 SVGAGI. The V end was cut by 5 bases, the J end by 8 bases, with 16 bases between. The CDR3 here is CASSITGTLYSPLHF. As DNA, the CDR3 is TGTGCCAGCAGTATTACCGGGACACTGTATTCACCCCTCCACTTT.

This clone has a handful of counts. The chain combines TRBV27 with TRBJ1-5; D is ambiguous. This CDR3 spans 13 amino acids. With 7 bases removed from V and 2 bases from J, the gap between germline ends came to 9 bases. Looked up from germline, CDR1 is MNHEY and CDR2 is SMNVEV (reference sequence). This CDR3 reads CASIGGRNQPQHF. CDR3 bases: TGTGCCAGCATTGGAGGGCGCAATCAGCCCCAGCATTTT.

The chain has TRBV7-2 and TRBJ1-1; TRBD1 agrees at 11 bases. V dropped 3 bases and J dropped 0; count of bases not matched to a gene: 9. Germline V gives CDR1 SGHTA, CDR2 FQGNSA. The CDR3 spans 18 residues. The CDR3 protein is CASSLRTGGAYVNTEAFF. In DNA, the CDR3 is TGTGCCAGCAGCTTGAGGACAGGGGGCGCTTATGTGAACACTGAAGCTTTCTTT.

This clone appeared once. The gene calls are TRBV24-1 and TRBJ2-3, with D perhaps matching TRBD1 (6 bases). The CDR3 is 14 amino acids. CDR1 is KGHDR, CDR2 SFDVKD, per germline. V was pared by 3 bases and J by 0 bases, with 6 bases between. CDR3: CATSDQGSTDTQYF. CDR3 in DNA: TGTGCCACCAGTGATCAGGGGAGCACAGATACGCAGTATTTT.

V gene TRBV30 combines with J gene TRBJ1-1, with 7 positions matching TRBD1. The CDR3 runs 13 residues. Germline V gene lookup returns CDR1 GTSNPN and CDR2 SVGIG (reference sequence). The J segment lost 1 base and the V segment lost 4 bases, leaving 3 bases of the junction unmatched. The CDR3 reads CAWTGQRNTEAFF. The CDR3 DNA follows: TGTGCCTGGACGGGACAGAGGAACACTGAAGCTTTCTTT.

The rearrangement joins TRBV6-5 to TRBJ1-5, with D perhaps TRBD1 (5 bases). CDR3 length: 14 residues. CDR1 MNHEY and CDR2 SVGAGI come from the germline V gene. Trimming took off 6 bases at V and 2 bases at J, with 11 bases between the two ends. The CDR3 loop reads CASSPQTGNQPQHF. The CDR3 DNA follows: TGTGCCAGCAGCCCCCAGACAGGCAATCAGCCCCAGCATTTT.

The chain has TRBV12-5 and TRBJ2-2; 12 nucleotides line up with TRBD2. Germline V gene sequence: CDR1 LGHNT, CDR2 FRNRAP. This CDR3 spans 16 amino acids. V shed 7 bases and J 4 bases; nucleotides not matched to a gene: 7. The DNA of the CDR3 is TGTGCTAGTGCCTATGGACTAGCGGGAATCACCGGGGAGCTGTTTTTT. Residues: CASAYGLAGITGELFF. The whole variable domain, remainder taken from reference TRBV12-5 and TRBJ2-2, is DARVTQTPRHKVTEMGQEVTMRCQPILGHNTVFWYRQTMMQGLELLAYFRNRAPLDDSGMPKDRFSAEMPDATLATLKIQPSEPRDSAVYFCASAYGLAGITGELFFGEGSRLTVL.

The J gene is TRBJ2-2, the V gene TRBV18, with TRBD1 matching over 8 bases. V was clipped by 3 bases and J by 4 bases; unmatched bases: 4. CDR3 length equals 15 residues. Germline CDR1 reads KGHSH; CDR2 reads LQKENI. The CDR3 reads CASSPGQGGTGELFF. The DNA for the CDR3 is TGTGCCAGCTCACCTGGACAGGGAGGCACCGGGGAGCTGTTTTTT.

This clone appeared many times. The chain carries TRBV5-5 and TRBJ1-2, with D possibly being TRBD1 (6 bases). V was clipped by 0 bases and J by 8 bases, with 17 bases between them. This CDR3 has 15 residues. Germline loops: CDR1 SGHKS, CDR2 YYEKEE (reference sequence). This CDR3 is CASSLGRTASEGYTF. The CDR3 nucleotides read TGTGCCAGCAGCTTGGGAAGGACAGCATCAGAGGGCTACACCTTC.

The chain combines TRBV6-6 with TRBJ2-1; 10 bases are shared with TRBD2. This CDR3 spans 17 amino acids. Germline-derived CDR1 and CDR2 are MNHNY and SVGAGI (reference sequence). The V segment lost 5 bases and the J segment 7 bases; nucleotides outside the gene matches: 14. The CDR3 reads CASSPTSGRIGDNEQFF. The CDR3 DNA reads TGTGCCAGCAGTCCGACTAGCGGGCGTATAGGAGATAATGAGCAGTTCTTC.

This chain joins TRBV3-1 (or the pseudogene TRBV3-2) and TRBJ2-3; 10 nucleotides agree with TRBD2. V was clipped by 1 base and J by 3 bases; unmatched bases: 4. The CDR3 runs 16 residues. Germline values: CDR1 LGHDT, CDR2 YNNKEL (reference sequence). In DNA, the CDR3 is TGTGCCAGCAGCCAAGCTAGCGGGGGACCAACAGATACGCAGTATTTT. Protein: CASSQASGGPTDTQYF.

The genes are TRBV4-3 and TRBJ2-4; D unresolved. The ends were cut back, 1 base at V and 0 bases at J, with 7 bases in the middle. Germline CDR1 is LGHNA and CDR2 is YSLEER. This CDR3 region has 15 residues. The CDR3 spells CASSQVAVAKNIQYF. The CDR3 DNA sequence: TGCGCCAGCAGCCAAGTGGCCGTAGCCAAAAACATTCAGTACTTC.

This chain connects TRBV9 to TRBJ2-5, with 14 bases matching TRBD2. The V gene's germline CDR1 is SGDLS and CDR2 YYNGEE. CDR3 length: 18 residues. V shed 7 bases and J 5 bases; nucleotides not matched to a gene: 16. This chain's CDR3 is CASAPRGEGLAGVETQYF. The DNA of the CDR3 is TGTGCCAGCGCCCCTCGGGGGGAGGGACTAGCGGGGGTTGAGACCCAGTACTTC.

This clone was observed a handful of times. The gene calls are TRBV2 and TRBJ2-3; 7 bases agree with TRBD1. Per germline, CDR1 SNHLY and CDR2 FYNNEI. Trimming removed 5 bases from V and 8 bases from J; junction bases left unmatched: 10. CDR3 length: 14 amino acids. CDR3 loop: CASSPAQGVFTQYF. In DNA, the CDR3 is TGTGCCAGCAGTCCGGCCCAGGGGGTCTTTACGCAGTATTTT.

The chain joins TRBV7-8 to TRBJ2-5, with TRBD2 identical over 9 bases. This CDR3 has 15 amino acids. The trim removed 3 bases at V and 1 base at J, leaving 3 bases unmatched. From germline, CDR1 is SGHVS and CDR2 FQNEAQ. The CDR3 region is CASSLTSGAQETQYF. In DNA, the CDR3 is TGTGCCAGCAGCTTGACTAGCGGAGCCCAAGAGACCCAGTACTTC. Together with reference TRBV7-8 and TRBJ2-5, the CDR3 gives the full variable domain: GAGVSQSPRYKVAKRGQDVALRCDPISGHVSLFWYQQALGQGPEFLTYFQNEAQLDKSGLPSDRFFAERPEGSVSTLKIQRTQQEDSAVYLCASSLTSGAQETQYFGPGTRLLVL.

In its sample, this clone was seen a few times. The junction does not match germline at one end; this may be a read error. V usage is TRBV28 and J usage is TRBJ1-4, with TRBD1 as a possible D gene (6 bases). The CDR3 loop spans 11 amino acids. The germline gives CDR1 MDHEN, CDR2 SYDVKM. CDR3 DNA: TGTGCCAGCAGCAATCGCCGGGACATCAATTTT. This codes for CASSNRRDINF.

CDR3 sequence: CAWSALAGTPGQPQHF. CDR3 coding DNA: TGTGCCTGGAGTGCCCTTGCGGGCACCCCTGGGCAGCCCCAGCATTTT. V usage is TRBV30 and J usage is TRBJ1-5; D uncertain. The CDR3 is 16 residues long. The V gene lost 1 base and the J gene lost 7 bases, with 20 bases spanning the gap. CDR1 and CDR2 from the germline V gene are GTSNPN and SVGIG (reference sequence).

The chain couples TRBV2 to TRBJ2-5; the match to TRBD1 covers 9 bases. Trimming took 4 bases from V and 4 from J; bases not matched to a gene: 1. CDR3 length: 13 amino acids. Germline V gene data show CDR1 as SNHLY and CDR2 as FYNNEI. CDR3 in amino acids: CASSADRGETQYF. The CDR3, as DNA: TGTGCCAGCAGTGCGGACAGGGGAGAGACCCAGTACTTC.

This chain joins TRBV6-2 or TRBV6-3 and TRBJ1-6, with TRBD1 identical over 9 bases. The CDR3 extends over 15 amino acids. Germline V gene sequence: CDR1 MNHEY, CDR2 SVGEGT. Trimming removed 6 bases from V and 9 bases from J; junction bases left unmatched: 9. Here the CDR3 DNA reads TGTGCCAGCAGCTCCCGGTTACAGGGGGCTTCACCCCTCCACTTT. This encodes CASSSRLQGASPLHF.

This clone is a singleton in its sample. The chain employs TRBV6-2 or TRBV6-3 and TRBJ2-2; TRBD2 matches 12 bases. CDR3 length: 19 residues. Germline CDR1 MNHEY, CDR2 SVGEGT. After removal of 7 bases from V and 8 bases from J, the junction contained 20 bases not matched to a gene. In nucleotides, the CDR3 is TGTGCCAGCACCCCGGTGACTAGCGGGGGACTATACACCCCTGGGGAGCTGTTTTTT. Its translation is CASTPVTSGGLYTPGELFF.

The chain recombines TRBV7-2 with TRBJ1-1; D is possibly TRBD1 (6 bases). CDR1 SGHTA and CDR2 FQGNSA come from the germline V gene. Trimming stripped 5 bases from V and 4 bases from J, with 17 bases between. CDR3 size: 15 residues. The CDR3 protein is CASSPLNGGATEAFF. The CDR3, as DNA: TGTGCCAGCAGCCCTCTTAATGGGGGGGCCACTGAAGCTTTCTTT.

The chain employs TRBV4-3 and TRBJ2-7, with D perhaps matching TRBD1 (6 bases). Germline V gives CDR1 LGHNA, CDR2 YSLEER. The CDR3 runs to 15 residues. The ends were cut back, 0 bases at V and 2 bases at J, with 11 bases in the middle. The CDR3 DNA reads as TGCGCCAGCAGCCAAGATTGGACAGCAACCTACGAGCAGTACTTC. Translated: CASSQDWTATYEQYF.

J is TRBJ2-2 and V is TRBV6-2 or TRBV6-3; D not certain. CDR3 size: 16 residues. Germline CDR1 is MNHEY and CDR2 is SVGEGT. The V and J ends lost 3 bases and 3 bases respectively, with 14 bases between them. CDR3 DNA: TGTGCCAGCAGTTATGGGCCTAATAGGTACACCGGGGAGCTGTTTTTT. This translates into CASSYGPNRYTGELFF.

The rearrangement joins TRBV13 to TRBJ2-7; 10 positions match TRBD2. Losses at the gene ends were 5 bases for V and 6 bases for J; bases not matched to a gene: 10. The germline V gene has CDR1 PRHDT and CDR2 FYEKMQ (reference sequence). This CDR3 is 15 amino acids long. The CDR3, as DNA: TGTGCCAGCAGCCTAGCCGGGACTAGCGAGGTCGAGCAGTACTTC. Protein: CASSLAGTSEVEQYF.

The chain couples TRBV9 to TRBJ1-1; D unclear. Germline V CDR1 and CDR2: SGDLS, YYNGEE. V was clipped by 0 bases and J by 5 bases, with 11 bases between them. The CDR3 runs to 14 residues. In DNA, the CDR3 is TGTGCCAGCAGCGTAGCTACAACTAGAACTGAAGCTTTCTTT. This gives the protein CASSVATTRTEAFF.

The V call is TRBV5-8, the J call TRBJ2-2; 7 bases agree with TRBD2. V lost 2 bases and J lost 5; bases outside the gene matches: 12. The CDR3 length is 17 residues. Germline V lookup: CDR1 SGHTS, CDR2 YDEGEE. The DNA for the CDR3 is TGTGCCAGCAGCTTCACCGGGGGGAAAGCTCGAACCGGGGAGCTGTTTTTT. Its protein product is CASSFTGGKARTGELFF.

The rearrangement links TRBV7-3 to TRBJ2-5; 9 nucleotides align to TRBD1. CDR1 is SGHTA and CDR2 is FQGTGA in the germline V gene. The CDR3 runs to 14 residues. The V segment lost 3 bases and the J segment 4 bases; nucleotides outside the gene matches: 3. The CDR3 nucleotides are TGTGCCAGCAGCTTGACAGGGGGTGGAGAGACCCAGTACTTC. Residues: CASSLTGGGETQYF.

This clone was observed a few times. This chain links TRBV28 with TRBJ2-1; TRBD1 is a possible D gene (5 bases). Trimming stripped 5 bases from V and 0 bases from J, with 8 bases between. The CDR3 consists of 14 residues. Per germline, CDR1 MDHEN and CDR2 SYDVKM. CDR3 bases: TGTGCCAGCAGTATGACAGACTCCTACAATGAGCAGTTCTTC. It translates to CASSMTDSYNEQFF.

This rearrangement joins TRBV7-9 to TRBJ2-2; 13 bases agree with TRBD2. Germline trimming cut 8 bases from V and 7 bases from J; bases unmatched to any gene: 13. Germline V CDR1 and CDR2: SEHNR, FQNEAQ (reference sequence). The CDR3 has 17 residues. The CDR3 protein is CASSLTRLAGGNGELFF. For the CDR3, the DNA is TGTGCCAGCTCACTTACACGACTAGCGGGAGGAAACGGGGAGCTGTTTTTT.

This chain connects TRBV10-2 to TRBJ2-7, with 7 bases lining up with TRBD2. V gave up 6 bases and J gave up 3 bases; unmatched junction bases: 8. Germline V gene lookup returns CDR1 WSHSY and CDR2 SAAADI. The CDR3 loop spans 14 amino acids. CDR3 amino acids: CASRPAGEFYEQYF. The CDR3 DNA reads TGCGCCAGCAGACCTGCGGGAGAATTCTACGAGCAGTACTTC.

This clone appeared a single time. The chain is built from TRBV15 and TRBJ1-6; 7 nucleotides match TRBD1. The germline CDR1 and CDR2 sequences are LNHNV and YYDKDF (reference sequence). The CDR3 is 15 residues long. V lost 3 bases and J lost 4; bases outside the gene matches: 3. CDR3 sequence: CATSSQTGYNSPLHF. CDR3 in DNA: TGTGCCACCAGCAGTCAGACAGGGTATAATTCACCCCTCCACTTT.